This TCR beta chain was captured in a study of PD-1 blockade in classical Hodgkin lymphoma. Study results and limitations: Newly diagnosed patients were said to have less baseline TCR diversity than healthy donors did. The repertoire differences lack a defined cause, possibly disease activity or prior therapy.

Germline V lookup: CDR1 SGHRS, CDR2 YFSETQ. V shed 0 bases and J 4 bases; nucleotides not matched to a gene: 5. CDR3 length: 15 amino acids. Time point specified: cycle 4 day 1 (C4D1), after more than 5 weeks of nivolumab. All patients relapsed after autologous stem cell transplantation, and brentuximab vedotin exposure varied. The table came from immunoSEQ multiplex PCR; TCRdb's copy has only in-frame clones and leaves some out. Of 80,000 to 100,000 clones in the sample, 85% to 95% were seen once. Concerning this clone itself: Antigen specificity is unknown.

This sequence was found in a human donor with classical Hodgkin lymphoma. Sample: peripheral blood mononuclear cells (PBMCs), taken before the fourth cycle of nivolumab. The rearrangement links TRBV5-1 to TRBJ2-5; 8 bases line up with TRBD1. CDR3 DNA: TGCGCCAGCAGCTTGGCGGACGACAGGGGAGAGACCCAGTACTTC. The encoded protein is CASSLADDRGETQYF.